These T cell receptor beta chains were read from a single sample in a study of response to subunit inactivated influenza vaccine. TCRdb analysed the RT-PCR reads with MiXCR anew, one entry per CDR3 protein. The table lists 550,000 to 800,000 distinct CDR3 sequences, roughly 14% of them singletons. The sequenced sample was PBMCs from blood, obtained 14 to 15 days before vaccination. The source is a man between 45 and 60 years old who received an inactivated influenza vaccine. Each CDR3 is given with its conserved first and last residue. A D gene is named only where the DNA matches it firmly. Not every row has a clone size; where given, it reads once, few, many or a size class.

CDR3aa: CASSQRDIETQYF; CDR3nt: TGTGCCAGCAGCCAAAGGGACATAGAGACCCAGTACTTC; d_gene: -; j_gene: TRBJ2-5; v_gene: TRBV3-1; abundance: -
CDR3aa: CASSQDRTLYEQYF; CDR3nt: TGTGCCAGCAGCCAAGATCGAACCCTCTACGAGCAGTACTTC; d_gene: -; j_gene: TRBJ2-7; v_gene: TRBV4-2; abundance: many
CDR3aa: CASSVGRAVEYGYTF; CDR3nt: TGTGCCAGCAGCGTCGGGAGGGCAGTTGAATATGGCTACACCTTC; d_gene: -; j_gene: TRBJ1-2; v_gene: TRBV9; abundance: few
CDR3aa: CASSLGGGRGKEQFF; CDR3nt: TGTGCCAGCAGCTTAGGGGGGGGCCGGGGCAAGGAGCAGTTCTTC; d_gene: -; j_gene: TRBJ2-1; v_gene: TRBV7-2; abundance: -
CDR3aa: CASSLSTGRTLEQFF; CDR3nt: TGTGCCAGCAGCTTAAGCACGGGACGGACTCTTGAGCAGTTCTTC; d_gene: -; j_gene: TRBJ2-1; v_gene: TRBV7-9; abundance: -
CDR3aa: CASSQLTGEAFF; CDR3nt: TGTGCCAGCAGCCAACTGACAGGGGAGGCTTTCTTT; d_gene: TRBD1; j_gene: TRBJ1-1; v_gene: TRBV3-1; abundance: -
CDR3aa: CASSRPGPESYKYF; CDR3nt: TGTGCCAGCAGTCGACCGGGCCCAGAAAGCTATAAGTATTTT; d_gene: -; j_gene: TRBJ2-3; v_gene: TRBV27; abundance: -
CDR3aa: CARSLYTGVYEQYF; CDR3nt: TGTGCCAGAAGTTTATACACAGGAGTCTACGAGCAGTACTTC; d_gene: -; j_gene: TRBJ2-7; v_gene: TRBV27; abundance: few
CDR3aa: CSAREPGANVLTF; CDR3nt: TGCAGTGCTAGAGAACCGGGGGCCAACGTCCTGACTTTC; d_gene: -; j_gene: TRBJ2-6; v_gene: TRBV20-1; abundance: few
CDR3aa: CASSSRLGSSGNTIYF; CDR3nt: TGTGCCAGCAGCTCCCGTCTGGGGAGCTCTGGAAACACCATATATTTT; d_gene: -; j_gene: TRBJ1-3; v_gene: TRBV7-6; abundance: many
CDR3aa: CAISESGSGREQYF; CDR3nt: TGTGCCATCAGTGAGTCGGGGTCGGGGAGGGAGCAGTACTTC; d_gene: -; j_gene: TRBJ2-7; v_gene: TRBV10-3; abundance: few